This entry is about one TCR beta chain. In the authors' methods: Reference gene primers were amplified, and this amplification served to estimate nucleated cell counts. Here immunoSEQ multiplex PCR was the method, and the copy in TCRdb shows in-frame clones only, minus some. V and J calls and clone size are given by that table; D and trimming were obtained from the DNA. The table records over 50,000 clones, approximately 90% of them present only once. CDR3 length: 14 amino acids. Deletions cut 5 bases from V and 2 bases from J, with 12 bases between. The germline CDR1 and CDR2 sequences are SGHVS and FQNEAQ. This specimen comes from a study of blood T cell repertoires in COVID-19. Turning to the study itself: Sample material is recorded as cDNA or gDNA derived from T cells, B-cell-depleted T cells, or PBMCs.

Sequencing input: peripheral blood. This sequence joins TRBV7-8 and TRBJ1-2, with D maybe TRBD1 (6 bases). This receptor was identified in a woman in her sixties with active or convalescent COVID-19. The CDR3 loop reads CASSVRTENYGYTF. CDR3 nucleotide sequence: TGTGCCAGCAGCGTACGGACAGAGAACTATGGCTACACCTTC.